This T cell receptor beta chain was documented in a study of CD8 T cells in ankylosing spondylitis. The authors made TCR beta libraries by quantitative 5'-RACE with molecular barcodes. TCRdb used MiXCR to reprocess the 5' RACE reads, holding one entry per CDR3 protein. The data show more than 150,000 distinct CDR3 sequences, with approximately 12% seen just once and 11% held by the top ten. This clonotype was seen many times. Trimming at V came to 6 bases and at J to 10 bases, leaving 5 bases not matched to a gene. The V gene's germline CDR1 is LGHDT and CDR2 YNNKEL (reference sequence). This CDR3 has 13 amino acids.

The specimen sequenced was blood, either unsorted or a sorted T cell fraction (not recorded which). The source is a female donor with ankylosing spondylitis or in good health (not recorded which). V and J are TRBV3-1 and TRBJ2-1; 11 bases map to TRBD1. This chain's CDR3 is CASRPGQGAEQFF. The DNA of the CDR3 is TGTGCCAGCAGACCTGGACAGGGGGCCGAGCAGTTCTTC.